This T cell receptor beta chain was observed in a study of neurological immune-mediated disorders. Time point meaning: longitudinal time-point 3. V lost 3 bases to trimming and J lost 3 bases, with 12 bases between them. This CDR3 has 16 residues. Germline V CDR1 and CDR2: MNHNS, SASEGT. This clonotype was recorded a few times. TCRdb reanalysed the 5' RACE reads using MiXCR and keeps one entry per CDR3 protein. The top ten hold approximately 3.3% of the sample, which has 95,000 to 110,000 distinct CDR3 sequences, about a tenth seen once. V is TRBV6-1 and J is TRBJ2-6; D gene unclear. The sample consisted of PBMCs. The TCR originated in a female donor with HTLV-1-associated myelopathy (HAM/TSP). The CDR3 here is CASSERRTFGANVLTF. The DNA for the CDR3 is TGTGCCAGCAGTGAGAGGCGGACCTTTGGGGCCAACGTCCTGACTTTC.